One and the same sample provided the 23 T cell receptor beta chains below, sequenced in a study of T cell changes during pregnancy in multiple sclerosis (dated by TCRdb to 2018 to 2020). Libraries were built with the immunoSEQ multiplex PCR assay. TCRdb obtained this table from immuneACCESS and retained in-frame rearrangements with V and J assigned. These tables miss some clones; where compared with another copy, unresolved V genes account for less than half of the shortfall, and the remainder is unexplained. A total of about 35,000 clones appear in this sample, about nine tenths of them only once. The top ten constitute 0.6% to 0.9% of the sample. The sequenced sample was CD4+ T cells from peripheral blood mononuclear cells, obtained after pregnancy. The receptors were gathered from a female donor in good health, enrolled as a control in a pregnancy study.

The chain is built from TRBV20-1 and TRBJ2-3, with a weak D call TRBD1 (6 bases). Germline V gene sequence: CDR1 DFQATT, CDR2 SNEGSKA (reference sequence). Trimming shortened V by 3 bases and J by 6 bases, and 7 bases separated the two germline ends. CDR3 length: 11 residues. DNA of the CDR3: TGCAGTGCTAGTAGGGGGGATACGCAGTATTTT. Amino acids: CSASRGDTQYF.

The gene calls are TRBV9 and TRBJ2-2; 11 bases line up with TRBD2. The V segment lost 5 bases and the J segment 4 bases; nucleotides outside the gene matches: 4. Germline V gene sequence: CDR1 SGDLS, CDR2 YYNGEE. The CDR3 is 15 residues long. CDR3: CASSRLAGGTGELFF. The CDR3 nucleotides read TGTGCCAGCAGTCGGCTAGCGGGAGGCACCGGGGAGCTGTTTTTT.

This clone was found once. The chain carries TRBV9 and TRBJ2-5; D remains ambiguous. V was pared by 2 bases and J by 4 bases, with 9 bases between. The CDR3 consists of 13 residues. Germline V lookup: CDR1 SGDLS, CDR2 YYNGEE. In DNA form, the CDR3 reads TGTGCCAGCAGCGTCGACTTCAGAGAGACCCAGTACTTC. Translation gives CASSVDFRETQYF.

The rearrangement joins TRBV28 to TRBJ2-7; no firm D call. This CDR3 has 14 residues. Trimming pared 8 bases from V and 7 bases from J, leaving 21 bases between. CDR1 MDHEN and CDR2 SYDVKM come from the germline V gene. CDR3 sequence: CASHPRTPVWEQYF. Written as DNA, the CDR3 is TGTGCCAGCCACCCAAGAACACCTGTTTGGGAGCAGTACTTC.

The V gene is TRBV7-3, the J gene TRBJ2-1; TRBD2 matches 10 bases. The CDR3 loop spans 15 amino acids. Trimming at V came to 5 bases and at J to 2 bases, leaving 3 bases not matched to a gene. In germline, CDR1 is SGHTA, CDR2 FQGTGA. CDR3 in DNA: TGTGCCAGCAGCACCAGCGGGGGGGCCTACAATGAGCAGTTCTTC. It is translated as CASSTSGGAYNEQFF.

This clone was seen just once. The chain uses TRBV2 and TRBJ1-2; TRBD1 is a possible D gene (5 bases). CDR1 is SNHLY and CDR2 is FYNNEI in the germline V gene. Trimming removed 2 bases from V and 6 bases from J, with 16 bases in between. This CDR3 spans 15 amino acids. In DNA, the CDR3 is TGTGCCAGCAGTGAACGGCCAGGGAAGTTCGATGGCTACACCTTC. It is translated as CASSERPGKFDGYTF.

The chain has TRBV7-9 and TRBJ1-5; 10 bases map to TRBD1. The CDR3 length is 16 residues. From germline, CDR1 is SEHNR and CDR2 FQNEAQ (reference sequence). V gave up 5 bases and J gave up 3 bases; unmatched junction bases: 7. For the CDR3, the DNA is TGTGCCAGCAGCCCCGGGACAGGGGTGACCAATCAGCCCCAGCATTTT. It yields the protein CASSPGTGVTNQPQHF. Together with reference TRBV7-9 and TRBJ1-5, the CDR3 gives the full variable domain: DTGVSQNPRHKITKRGQNVTFRCDPISEHNRLYWYRQTLGQGPEFLTYFQNEAQLEKSRLLSDRFSAERPKGSFSTLEIQRTEQGDSAMYLCASSPGTGVTNQPQHFGDGTRLSIL.

The chain employs TRBV5-4 and TRBJ1-3; tentative D call: TRBD1 (5 bases). Trimming shortened V by 4 bases and J by 4 bases, and 12 bases separated the two germline ends. The CDR3 totals 14 residues. Germline V lookup: CDR1 SGHNT, CDR2 YYREEE (reference sequence). CDR3 DNA sequence: TGTGCCAGCAGCCCCTGGGGGGACGGAAACACCATATATTTT. Its translation: CASSPWGDGNTIYF.

The chain recombines TRBV5-1 with TRBJ1-5, with TRBD1 matching 10 bases. Unmatched junction bases numbered 3, after V lost 4 bases and J lost 5 bases. Germline-derived CDR1 and CDR2 are SGHRS and YFSETQ. CDR3 length equals 14 residues. The DNA of the CDR3 is TGCGCCAGCAGCGCAGGACAGGGGGATCAGCCCCAGCATTTT. It yields the protein CASSAGQGDQPQHF. The complete variable domain, with remaining parts taken from reference TRBV5-1 and TRBJ1-5, reads KAGVTQTPRYLIKTRGQQVTLSCSPISGHRSVSWYQQTPGQGLQFLFEYFSETQRNKGNFPGRFSGRQFSNSRSEMNVSTLELGDSALYLCASSAGQGDQPQHFGDGTRLSIL.

This clone is a singleton in its sample. The rearrangement links TRBV6-1 to TRBJ2-7; no firm D call. Germline CDR1 and CDR2: MNHNS and SASEGT. V was trimmed by 1 base and J by 3 bases, leaving 16 bases between them. The length of the CDR3 is 16 residues. In nucleotides, the CDR3 is TGTGCCAGCAGTGAAGACCTGGGCAGGCTGGGCTACGAGCAGTACTTC. Protein sequence: CASSEDLGRLGYEQYF.

The rearrangement uses TRBV11-2 and TRBJ2-4; 8 bases fit TRBD2. Germline V gives CDR1 SGHAT, CDR2 FQNNGV. The CDR3 spans 16 residues. Germline trimming cut 3 bases from V and 4 bases from J; bases unmatched to any gene: 8. CDR3 residues: CASSFVRGAPKNIQYF. For the CDR3, the DNA is TGTGCCAGCAGCTTCGTGCGGGGGGCGCCTAAAAACATTCAGTACTTC. The entire variable domain, with the rest obtained from reference TRBV11-2 and TRBJ2-4, is as follows: EAGVAQSPRYKIIEKRQSVAFWCNPISGHATLYWYQQILGQGPKLLIQFQNNGVVDDSQLPKDRFSAERLKGVDSTLKIQPAKLEDSAVYLCASSFVRGAPKNIQYFGAGTRLSVL.

V gene TRBV7-8 combines with J gene TRBJ2-7, with TRBD1 matching 7 bases. Germline V gives CDR1 SGHVS, CDR2 FQNEAQ. Germline trimming cut 1 base from V and 6 bases from J; bases unmatched to any gene: 3. The CDR3 is 13 amino acids. The CDR3 region is CASSLGQGVEQYF. DNA of the CDR3: TGTGCCAGCAGCTTAGGACAGGGAGTCGAGCAGTACTTC.

The genes are TRBV5-1 and TRBJ1-5; TRBD1 agrees at 7 bases. From germline, CDR1 is SGHRS and CDR2 YFSETQ. Unmatched junction bases numbered 7, after V lost 3 bases and J lost 7 bases. The CDR3 runs to 14 residues. CDR3 sequence: CASSSTGVGQPQHF. The CDR3 DNA reads TGCGCCAGCAGCTCCACAGGGGTAGGGCAGCCCCAGCATTTT.

The V call is TRBV6-5, the J call TRBJ1-2; the D gene is possibly TRBD1 (6 bases). This CDR3 is built from 11 residues. Trimming removed 5 bases at V and 6 bases at J, with 7 bases between. Germline V gene sequence: CDR1 MNHEY, CDR2 SVGAGI. CDR3 DNA sequence: TGTGCCAGCAGTACAGGGAATGGCTACACCTTC. It yields the protein CASSTGNGYTF.

The chain recombines TRBV28 with TRBJ2-1, with 10 positions matching TRBD2. This CDR3 is 16 amino acids long. J gave up 7 bases and V 7 bases, and 13 bases lay outside the gene matches. Germline V gene lookup returns CDR1 MDHEN and CDR2 SYDVKM. Written as DNA, the CDR3 is TGTGCCAGCACCTTACCGAGCGGGAGGGCCGATAATGAGCAGTTCTTC. Translation: CASTLPSGRADNEQFF.

This clone turned up a few times. The rearrangement links TRBV2 to TRBJ1-6; a weak D match, TRBD1 (5 bases). The V gene's germline CDR1 is SNHLY and CDR2 FYNNEI. The CDR3 covers 13 residues. V lost 3 bases and J lost 5, with 5 bases in between. CDR3 bases: TGTGCCAGCAGTGACAGGGATAATTCACCCCTCCACTTT. As protein: CASSDRDNSPLHF.

In this sample, this clone turned up once. The chain uses TRBV10-3 and TRBJ1-2, with 8 bases lining up with TRBD1. V lost 1 base and J lost 2; bases outside the gene matches: 0. The CDR3 is made up of 14 amino acids. Germline values: CDR1 ENHRY, CDR2 SYGVKD. The CDR3 DNA is TGTGCCATCAGTGAGTGGACAGGGAACTATGGCTACACCTTC. It codes for CAISEWTGNYGYTF.

CDR3 amino acids: CAMGKGGDEQFF. As DNA, the CDR3 is TGTGCCATGGGTAAAGGGGGGGATGAGCAGTTCTTC. V is TRBV10-3 and J is TRBJ2-1; perhaps TRBD2 as D (7 bases). Germline CDR1 is ENHRY and CDR2 is SYGVKD. The CDR3 is 12 amino acids. V was shortened by 9 bases and J by 8 bases, with 14 bases between the two germline ends.

The J gene is TRBJ1-5, the V gene TRBV5-1, with D possibly being TRBD1 (5 bases). The CDR3 covers 14 residues. Trimming took 4 bases from V and 1 from J, leaving 9 bases between them. Germline V lookup: CDR1 SGHRS, CDR2 YFSETQ. CDR3 DNA: TGCGCCAGCAGCCCGGGGGGGAGCAATCAGCCCCAGCATTTT. Translated: CASSPGGSNQPQHF.

The chain recombines TRBV11-2 with TRBJ2-1, with 8 bases matching TRBD2. J lost 3 bases, V lost 5 bases, and 3 bases had no gene match. This CDR3 region has 14 residues. CDR1 and CDR2 (germline): SGHAT, FQNNGV. This CDR3 is CASSRGGSYNEQFF. As DNA, the CDR3 is TGTGCCAGCAGCCGGGGGGGCAGCTACAATGAGCAGTTCTTC.

The V gene is TRBV11-3, the J gene TRBJ2-1, with TRBD2 matching 11 bases. The trim removed 3 bases at V and 10 bases at J, leaving 8 bases unmatched. This CDR3 is built from 15 residues. Germline V CDR1 and CDR2: SGHNT, YENEEA. CDR3 protein: CASSFLSGGAAEQFF. Written as DNA, the CDR3 is TGTGCCAGCAGCTTCCTTAGCGGGGGGGCCGCAGAGCAGTTCTTC.

The chain has TRBV27 and TRBJ1-2, with D uncertain. Between the trimmed V and J ends, which lost 5 bases and 8 bases, there was a span of 6 bases. The germline V gene has CDR1 MNHEY and CDR2 SMNVEV (reference sequence). There are 10 residues in the CDR3. This chain's CDR3 is CASSLKGYTF. DNA of the CDR3: TGTGCCAGCAGTCTAAAGGGCTACACCTTC.

The chain combines TRBV5-1 with TRBJ1-6, with D unclear. Germline CDR1 reads SGHRS; CDR2 reads YFSETQ. V lost 5 bases and J 7 bases, leaving 13 bases between the germline ends. This CDR3 has 14 residues. The CDR3 DNA follows: TGCGCCAGCAGTGTCAATCCCGAGAATTCACCCCTCCACTTT. Translation: CASSVNPENSPLHF.